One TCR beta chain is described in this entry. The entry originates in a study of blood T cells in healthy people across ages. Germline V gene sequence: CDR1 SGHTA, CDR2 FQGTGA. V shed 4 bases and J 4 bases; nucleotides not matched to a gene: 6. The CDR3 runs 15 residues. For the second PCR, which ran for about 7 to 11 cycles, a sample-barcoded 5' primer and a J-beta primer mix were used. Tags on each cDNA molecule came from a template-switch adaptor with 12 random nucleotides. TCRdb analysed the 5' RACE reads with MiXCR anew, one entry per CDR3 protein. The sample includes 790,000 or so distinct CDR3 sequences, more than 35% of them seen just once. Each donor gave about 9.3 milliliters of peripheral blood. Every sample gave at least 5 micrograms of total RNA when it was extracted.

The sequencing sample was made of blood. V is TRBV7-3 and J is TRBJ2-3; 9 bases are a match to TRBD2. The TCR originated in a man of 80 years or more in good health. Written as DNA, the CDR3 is TGTGCCAGCAGCTCCGGGACTAGCCGGGCAGATACGCAGTATTTT. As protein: CASSSGTSRADTQYF.